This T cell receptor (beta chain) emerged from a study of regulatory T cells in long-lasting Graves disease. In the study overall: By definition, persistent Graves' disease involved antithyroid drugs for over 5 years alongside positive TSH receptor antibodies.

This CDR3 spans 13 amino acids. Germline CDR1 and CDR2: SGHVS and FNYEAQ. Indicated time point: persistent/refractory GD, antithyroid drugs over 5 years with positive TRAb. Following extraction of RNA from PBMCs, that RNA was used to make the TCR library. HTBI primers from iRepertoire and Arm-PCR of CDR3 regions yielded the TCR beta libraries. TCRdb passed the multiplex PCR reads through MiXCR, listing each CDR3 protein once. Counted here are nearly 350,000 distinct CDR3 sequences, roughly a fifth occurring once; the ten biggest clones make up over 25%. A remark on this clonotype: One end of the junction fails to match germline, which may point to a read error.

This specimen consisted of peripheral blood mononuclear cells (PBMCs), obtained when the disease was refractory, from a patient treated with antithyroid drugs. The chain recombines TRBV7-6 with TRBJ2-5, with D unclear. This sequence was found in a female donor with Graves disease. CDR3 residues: CASGLSIGETQYF. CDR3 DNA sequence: TGTGCCAGCGGCTTATCGATTGGGGAGACCCAGTACTTC.